This T cell receptor (beta chain) was sequenced during a study of T-cell reconstitution after alpha-beta-depleted transplantation in children. Study-wide points: Reports say that about two months after transplant, the alpha-beta T cells came out of several hundred graft clones that had expanded. A year post-transplant, T-cell counts and diversity derived mostly from newly produced T cells. Certain patients had high TCRbeta diversity at day 60, and it came from recipient T cells and thymic progenitors that survived.

CDR3 length equals 16 residues. The V end was cut by 5 bases, the J end by 3 bases, with 19 bases between. Germline CDR1 is LNHDA and CDR2 is SQIVND (reference sequence). A word on this clonotype: Its matching antigen is unknown.

Unique molecular identifiers tagged the TCRbeta library. TCRdb re-called the PCR reads with MiXCR, one entry per CDR3 protein. The table has around 580,000 distinct CDR3 sequences, 20% to 25% seen once. The specimen was PBMCs, mostly from graft donor cells, collected 360 days after TCRalphabeta/CD19-depleted stem cell transplant. The receptor comes from a boy under three years old who had a stem cell transplant for acute myeloid leukemia, so the T cells may come from the graft donor. The chain uses TRBV19 and TRBJ1-1; D possibly corresponds to TRBD1 (6 bases). The CDR3, as DNA: TGTGCCAGTAGTCCCTTGGACAGTCGGTTTTACACTGAAGCTTTCTTT. It codes for CASSPLDSRFYTEAFF.